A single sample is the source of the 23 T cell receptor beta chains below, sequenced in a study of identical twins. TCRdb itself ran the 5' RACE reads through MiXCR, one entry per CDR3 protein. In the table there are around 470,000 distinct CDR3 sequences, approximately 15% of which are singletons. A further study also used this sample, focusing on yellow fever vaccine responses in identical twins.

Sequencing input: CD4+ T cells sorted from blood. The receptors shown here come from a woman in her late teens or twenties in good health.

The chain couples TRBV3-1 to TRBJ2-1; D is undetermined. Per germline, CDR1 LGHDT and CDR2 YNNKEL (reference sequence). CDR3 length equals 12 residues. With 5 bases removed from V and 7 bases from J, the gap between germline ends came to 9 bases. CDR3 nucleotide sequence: TGTGCCAGCAGCAGGTTTGAAAATGAGCAGTTCTTC. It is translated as CASSRFENEQFF.

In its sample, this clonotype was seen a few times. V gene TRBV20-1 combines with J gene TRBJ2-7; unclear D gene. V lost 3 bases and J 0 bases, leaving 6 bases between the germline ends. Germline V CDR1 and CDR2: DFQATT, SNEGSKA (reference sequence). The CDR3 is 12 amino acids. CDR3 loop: CSASHSSYEQYF. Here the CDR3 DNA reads TGCAGTGCTAGTCACAGCTCCTACGAGCAGTACTTC.

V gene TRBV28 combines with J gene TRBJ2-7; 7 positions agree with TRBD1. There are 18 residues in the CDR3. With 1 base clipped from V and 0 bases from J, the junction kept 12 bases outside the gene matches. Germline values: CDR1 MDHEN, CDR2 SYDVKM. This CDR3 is CASSLLPRPGQLSYEQYF. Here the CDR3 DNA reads TGTGCCAGCAGTTTATTACCCCGGCCGGGACAGCTCTCCTACGAGCAGTACTTC.

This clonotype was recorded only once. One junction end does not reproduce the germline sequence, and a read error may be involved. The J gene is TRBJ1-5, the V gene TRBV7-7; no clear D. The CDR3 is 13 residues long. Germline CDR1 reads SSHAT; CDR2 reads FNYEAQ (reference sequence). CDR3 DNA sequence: TGTGCTAGCAGCCCAGCGGTGGGTCAGCCCCAGCATTTT. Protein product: CASSPAVGQPQHF.

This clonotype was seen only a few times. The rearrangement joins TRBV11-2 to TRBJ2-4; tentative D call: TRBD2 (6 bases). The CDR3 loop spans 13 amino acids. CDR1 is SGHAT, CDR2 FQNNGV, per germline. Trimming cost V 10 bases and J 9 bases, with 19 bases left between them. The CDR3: CATKWRERGIQYF. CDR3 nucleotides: TGTGCCACCAAGTGGCGGGAACGGGGCATTCAGTACTTC.

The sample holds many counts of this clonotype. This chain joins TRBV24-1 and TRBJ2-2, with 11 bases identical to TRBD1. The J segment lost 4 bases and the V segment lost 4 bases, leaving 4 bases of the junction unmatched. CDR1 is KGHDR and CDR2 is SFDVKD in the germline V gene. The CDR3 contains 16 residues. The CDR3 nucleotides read TGTGCCACCAGTGACCCTGGACAGGGGGCCACCGGGGAGCTGTTTTTT. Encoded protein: CATSDPGQGATGELFF.

CDR3 bases: TGTGCCAGCAGTTACGGGGGAGCGGTTCAGCCCCAGCATTTT. Its translation is CASSYGGAVQPQHF. The rearrangement joins TRBV6-2 or TRBV6-3 to TRBJ1-5; weak D call: TRBD1 (5 bases). V lost 2 bases and J lost 6, with 11 bases in between. From germline, CDR1 is MNHEY and CDR2 SVGEGT. This CDR3 comprises 14 residues.

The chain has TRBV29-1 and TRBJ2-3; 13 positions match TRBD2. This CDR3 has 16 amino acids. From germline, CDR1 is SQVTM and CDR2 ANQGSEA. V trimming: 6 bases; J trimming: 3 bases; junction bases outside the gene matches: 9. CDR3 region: CSVPRTSGRNTDTQYF. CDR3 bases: TGCAGCGTCCCCCGGACTAGCGGGAGAAATACAGATACGCAGTATTTT.

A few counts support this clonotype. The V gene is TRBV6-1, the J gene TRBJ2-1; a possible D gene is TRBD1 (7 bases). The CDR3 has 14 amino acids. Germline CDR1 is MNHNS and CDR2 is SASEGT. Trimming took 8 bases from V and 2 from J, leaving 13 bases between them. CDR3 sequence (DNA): TGTGCCAGCCGGCAGGGGGGAACCTACAATGAGCAGTTCTTC. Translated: CASRQGGTYNEQFF.

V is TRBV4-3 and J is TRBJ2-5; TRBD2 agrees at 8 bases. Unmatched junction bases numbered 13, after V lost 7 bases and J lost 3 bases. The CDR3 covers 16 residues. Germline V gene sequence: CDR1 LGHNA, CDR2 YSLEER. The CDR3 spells CASTPPGGGGKETQYF. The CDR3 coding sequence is TGCGCCAGCACCCCCCCCGGGGGGGGCGGGAAAGAGACCCAGTACTTC.

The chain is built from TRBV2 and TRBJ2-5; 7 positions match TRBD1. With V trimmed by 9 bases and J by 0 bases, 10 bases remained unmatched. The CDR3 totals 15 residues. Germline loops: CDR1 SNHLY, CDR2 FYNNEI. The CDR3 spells CARGSGQSYQETQYF. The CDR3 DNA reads TGTGCCAGGGGGTCGGGACAGTCGTACCAAGAGACCCAGTACTTC.

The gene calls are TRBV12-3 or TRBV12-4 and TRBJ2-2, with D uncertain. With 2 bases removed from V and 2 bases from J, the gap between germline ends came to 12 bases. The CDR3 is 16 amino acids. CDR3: CASSLRLRPNTGELFF. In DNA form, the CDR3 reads TGTGCCAGCAGTTTAAGGCTCAGACCCAACACCGGGGAGCTGTTTTTT.

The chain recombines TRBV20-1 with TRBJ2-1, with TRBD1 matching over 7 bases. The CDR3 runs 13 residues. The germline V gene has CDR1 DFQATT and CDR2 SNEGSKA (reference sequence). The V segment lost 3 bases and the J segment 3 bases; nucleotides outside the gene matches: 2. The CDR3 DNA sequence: TGCAGTGCTAGCGGGGACAGCTACAATGAGCAGTTCTTC. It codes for CSASGDSYNEQFF.

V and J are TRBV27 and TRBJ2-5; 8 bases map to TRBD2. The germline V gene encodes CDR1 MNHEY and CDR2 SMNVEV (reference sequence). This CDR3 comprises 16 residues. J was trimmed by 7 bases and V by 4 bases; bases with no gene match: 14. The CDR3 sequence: CASSWGPGLDRRTQYF. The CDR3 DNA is TGTGCCAGCAGTTGGGGGCCGGGACTAGATAGACGGACCCAGTACTTC.

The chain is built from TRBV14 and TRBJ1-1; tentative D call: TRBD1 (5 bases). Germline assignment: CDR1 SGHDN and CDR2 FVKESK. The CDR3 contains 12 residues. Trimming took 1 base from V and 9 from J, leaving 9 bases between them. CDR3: CASSQAGRQAFF. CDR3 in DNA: TGTGCCAGCAGCCAAGCAGGGAGGCAAGCTTTCTTT. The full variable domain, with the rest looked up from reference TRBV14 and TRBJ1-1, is EAGVTQFPSHSVIEKGQTVTLRCDPISGHDNLYWYRRVMGKEIKFLLHFVKESKQDESGMPNNRFLAERTGGTYSTLKVQPAELEDSGVYFCASSQAGRQAFFGQGTRLTVV.

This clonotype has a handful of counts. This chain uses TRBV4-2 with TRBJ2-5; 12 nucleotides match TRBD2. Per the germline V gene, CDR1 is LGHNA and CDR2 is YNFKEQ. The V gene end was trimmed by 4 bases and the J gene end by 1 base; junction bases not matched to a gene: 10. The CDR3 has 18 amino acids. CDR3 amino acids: CASSLGLAGRHLQETQYF. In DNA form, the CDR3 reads TGTGCCAGCAGCCTAGGACTAGCGGGGCGACACCTCCAAGAGACCCAGTACTTC.

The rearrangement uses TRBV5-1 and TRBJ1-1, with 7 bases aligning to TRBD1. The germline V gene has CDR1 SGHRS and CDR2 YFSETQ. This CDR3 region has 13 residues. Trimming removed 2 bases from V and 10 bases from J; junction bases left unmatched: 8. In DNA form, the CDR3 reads TGCGCCAGCAGCTTAGGGGGCAGCTCCGCAGCTTTCTTT. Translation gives CASSLGGSSAAFF.

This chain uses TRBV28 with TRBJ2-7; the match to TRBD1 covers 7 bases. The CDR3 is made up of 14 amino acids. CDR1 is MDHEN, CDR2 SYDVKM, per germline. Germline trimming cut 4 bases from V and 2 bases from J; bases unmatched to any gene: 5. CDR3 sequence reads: CASSSWTGAYEQYF. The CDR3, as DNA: TGTGCCAGCAGTTCGTGGACAGGAGCCTACGAGCAGTACTTC.

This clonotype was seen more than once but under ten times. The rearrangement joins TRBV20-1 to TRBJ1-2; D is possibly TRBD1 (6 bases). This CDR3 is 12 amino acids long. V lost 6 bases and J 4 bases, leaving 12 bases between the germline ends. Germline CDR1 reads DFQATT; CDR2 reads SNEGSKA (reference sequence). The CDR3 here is CSATTGVYGYTF. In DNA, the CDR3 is TGCAGTGCAACGACAGGAGTCTATGGCTACACCTTC.

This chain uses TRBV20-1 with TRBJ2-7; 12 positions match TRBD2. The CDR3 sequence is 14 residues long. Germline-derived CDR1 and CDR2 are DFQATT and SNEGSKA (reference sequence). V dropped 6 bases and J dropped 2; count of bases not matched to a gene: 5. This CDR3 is CSAPTSGRTYEQYF. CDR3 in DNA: TGCAGTGCCCCTACTAGCGGGAGGACCTACGAGCAGTACTTC.

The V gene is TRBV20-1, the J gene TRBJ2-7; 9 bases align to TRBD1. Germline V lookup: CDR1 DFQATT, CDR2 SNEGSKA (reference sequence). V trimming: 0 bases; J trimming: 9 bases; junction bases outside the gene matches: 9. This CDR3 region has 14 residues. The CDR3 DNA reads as TGCAGTGCTAGAGATGGGAGACAGGGGGTGAGGCAGTACTTC. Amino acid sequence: CSARDGRQGVRQYF.

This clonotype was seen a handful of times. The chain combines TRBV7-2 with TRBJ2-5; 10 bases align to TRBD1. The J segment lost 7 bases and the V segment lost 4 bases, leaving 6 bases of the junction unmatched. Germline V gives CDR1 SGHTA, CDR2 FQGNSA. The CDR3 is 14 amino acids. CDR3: CASSSDRGSGTQYF. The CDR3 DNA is TGTGCCAGCAGCTCGGACAGGGGGTCAGGGACCCAGTACTTC. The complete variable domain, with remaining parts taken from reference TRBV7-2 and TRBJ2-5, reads GAGVSQSPSNKVTEKGKDVELRCDPISGHTALYWYRQSLGQGLEFLIYFQGNSAPDKSGLPSDRFSAERTGGSVSTLTIQRTQQEDSAVYLCASSSDRGSGTQYFGPGTRLLVL.

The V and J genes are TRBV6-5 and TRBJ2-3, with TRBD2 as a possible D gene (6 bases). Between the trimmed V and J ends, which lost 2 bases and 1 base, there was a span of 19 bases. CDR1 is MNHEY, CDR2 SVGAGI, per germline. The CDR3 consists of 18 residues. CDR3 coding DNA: TGTGCCAGCAGTTACAGTGGTCTGGGGGGATCGGGCACAGATACGCAGTATTTT. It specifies CASSYSGLGGSGTDTQYF.